Following are 12 T cell receptor beta chains from one sample sequenced in a study of T cell changes during pregnancy in multiple sclerosis. Method: immunoSEQ multiplex PCR; TCRdb's copy keeps in-frame clones and lacks some. The repertoire holds tens of thousands of clones, with 90% to 95% as singletons. Sequences were derived from CD4+ T cells from peripheral blood mononuclear cells, sampled in the second trimester of pregnancy. The receptors were sampled from a female donor with multiple sclerosis, enrolled in a pregnancy study.

This clone has a single count. The rearrangement joins TRBV11-3 to TRBJ1-1, with D possibly matching TRBD1 (5 bases). The CDR3 has 13 amino acids. Germline loops: CDR1 SGHNT, CDR2 YENEEA. Trimming removed 5 bases at V and 4 bases at J, with 11 bases between. The DNA for the CDR3 is TGTGCCAGCAGCCAGACAGTACGCACTGAAGCTTTCTTT. Residues: CASSQTVRTEAFF.

The chain has TRBV5-1 and TRBJ2-1; 8 nucleotides align to TRBD1. This CDR3 contains 14 residues. Per the germline V gene, CDR1 is SGHRS and CDR2 is YFSETQ. The ends lost 0 bases at V and 4 bases at J; junction bases unmatched: 0. CDR3 protein: CASSLGDRYNEQFF. The CDR3 nucleotides read TGCGCCAGCAGCTTGGGGGACAGGTACAATGAGCAGTTCTTC.

DNA for the CDR3: TGTGCCAGTCAGGTCGGGGGAGGAAACACCATATATTTT. It encodes CASQVGGGNTIYF. V usage is TRBV19 and J usage is TRBJ1-3; D perhaps matches TRBD1 (5 bases). This CDR3 has 13 residues. The germline CDR1 and CDR2 sequences are LNHDA and SQIVND (reference sequence). V shed 8 bases and J shed 4 bases, with 12 bases lying between them.

This sequence joins TRBV5-6 and TRBJ1-1; D gene unclear. V lost 1 base to trimming and J lost 0 bases, with 10 bases between them. CDR3 length: 15 amino acids. Per germline, CDR1 SGHDT and CDR2 YYEEEE. The CDR3 region has the DNA TGTGCCAGCAGCTTGAACGTACTGGTGAACACTGAAGCTTTCTTT. Protein: CASSLNVLVNTEAFF.

V is TRBV11-1 and J is TRBJ2-7; 7 bases are a match to TRBD1. Germline V gene sequence: CDR1 SGHAT, CDR2 FQDESV (reference sequence). There are 15 residues in the CDR3. Trimming at V came to 2 bases and at J to 2 bases, leaving 6 bases not matched to a gene. In nucleotides, the CDR3 is TGTGCCAGCAGCTTATCCGGACAGGCGGCCTACGAGCAGTACTTC. Residues: CASSLSGQAAYEQYF.

The rearrangement uses TRBV6-5 and TRBJ1-1; D not certain. This CDR3 contains 15 residues. Germline assignment: CDR1 MNHEY and CDR2 SVGAGI. Trimming took 2 bases from V and 1 from J, leaving 11 bases between them. Here the CDR3 reads CASSYIPLGNTEAFF. The CDR3, as DNA: TGTGCCAGCAGTTACATACCGCTAGGGAACACTGAAGCTTTCTTT.

V gene TRBV30 combines with J gene TRBJ2-5, with D unresolved. CDR1 and CDR2 from the germline V gene are GTSNPN and SVGIG (reference sequence). The V end was cut by 2 bases, the J end by 8 bases, with 15 bases between. This CDR3 contains 13 residues. In nucleotides, the CDR3 is TGTGCCTGGAGTCCTCCCGGTACAGCAACCCAGTACTTC. It specifies CAWSPPGTATQYF.

The chain has TRBV5-1 and TRBJ1-1; D perhaps matches TRBD1 (5 bases). V lost 1 base to trimming and J lost 4 bases, with 14 bases between them. The CDR3 runs to 15 residues. CDR1 is SGHRS and CDR2 is YFSETQ in the germline V gene. CDR3 bases: TGCGCCAGCAGCTTGACCGATCAGGGAAGCACTGAAGCTTTCTTT. The encoded protein is CASSLTDQGSTEAFF.

The V gene is TRBV5-6, the J gene TRBJ2-7; D gene unclear. V was clipped by 3 bases and J by 5 bases, with 12 bases between them. This CDR3 comprises 13 residues. Germline CDR1 reads SGHDT; CDR2 reads YYEEEE. The CDR3 DNA sequence: TGTGCCAGCAGCTCAATTGCGGTCCACGAGCAGTACTTC. It encodes CASSSIAVHEQYF.

This chain links TRBV27 with TRBJ2-1; 8 bases are shared with TRBD2. Germline V gene data show CDR1 as MNHEY and CDR2 as SMNVEV (reference sequence). Germline trimming cut 3 bases from V and 4 bases from J; bases unmatched to any gene: 5. This CDR3 spans 15 amino acids. The CDR3 protein is CASSFSGGRYNEQFF. The DNA for the CDR3 is TGTGCCAGCAGTTTTTCGGGGGGGAGGTACAATGAGCAGTTCTTC.

The chain is built from TRBV15 and TRBJ2-5; 7 bases line up with TRBD2. The germline V gene encodes CDR1 LNHNV and CDR2 YYDKDF (reference sequence). The V and J ends lost 6 bases and 5 bases, in that order; junction bases with no gene match: 12. The CDR3 covers 15 residues. In DNA, the CDR3 is TGTGCCACCAGGAGGACGGGCGGGAGTAGGGAGACCCAGTACTTC. Its protein product is CATRRTGGSRETQYF.

The genes are TRBV28 and TRBJ1-6; possible D gene TRBD1, 6 bases. The germline V and J ends were trimmed by 2 bases and 2 bases, with 13 bases remaining between them. Germline V lookup: CDR1 MDHEN, CDR2 SYDVKM. The CDR3 loop spans 17 amino acids. CDR3 loop: CASSLRRGVTYNSPLHF. CDR3 nucleotides: TGTGCCAGCAGTTTACGCAGGGGAGTCACCTATAATTCACCCCTCCACTTT. Full variable domain (rest looked up from reference TRBV28 and TRBJ1-6): DVKVTQSSRYLVKRTGEKVFLECVQDMDHENMFWYRQDPGLGLRLIYFSYDVKMKEKGDIPEGYSVSREKKERFSLILESASTNQTSMYLCASSLRRGVTYNSPLHFGNGTRLTVT.